This TCR beta chain is from a study of T-cell memory formation after mild COVID-19 (dated by TCRdb to about 2021). About the full investigation: TCR sequence clusters from the two donors were largely donor specific. In a couple of donors, T-cell clones that expanded and contracted after mild COVID-19 were followed by sequencing TCRalpha and TCRbeta repertoires longitudinally. Two young, previously healthy adult volunteers, one female and one male, were included in the cohort. Study-wide findings and limitations: Only two mild cases were covered in the study, and larger cohorts including severe cases with pre-infection samples were considered necessary. Contracting CD4+ clones appeared mostly in the CM and EM memory subsets, whereas CD8+ clones were enriched in EMRA. Some responding clones were detected in pre-infection memory, suggesting pre-existing cross-reactive memory T cells joined the SARS-CoV-2 response. SARS-CoV-2 specificity was not confirmed for the second-wave clones peaking on day 37. Clones contracting from day 15 to 85 had balanced CD4/CD8 phenotypes, while a second wave expanding from day 15 to 37 was biased towards CD4+.

V drops 4 bases and J drops 10 bases, leaving 11 bases in between. The germline V gene yields SGHVS for CDR1 and FNYEAQ for CDR2. The CDR3, from cysteine to phenylalanine, totals 12 residues. Just the 36-base CDR3 DNA is kept, in frame starting at base 1. Ficoll-Paque density gradient centrifugation was used to isolate PBMCs. This clonotype has at least ten counts. It has no known antigen specificity. No much larger clone is present one base from it, and per-base qualities are unavailable. The sample was run on an Illumina NovaSeq 6000. cDNA libraries for TCRalpha and TCRbeta were prepared by 5'RACE using constant-segment primers, with sample barcodes and unique molecular identifiers added. RNA was extracted from every sample with Trizol reagent. Library amplification was performed in two PCR steps, and a second sample barcode and Illumina TruSeq adapters were introduced in the second step. Sequencing of the libraries was done on an Illumina NovaSeq, producing 2 x 150 bp paired-end reads. In the source study's methods: Reads were demultiplexed and collapsed into UMI-guided consensus sequences with migec v1.2.7. Using mixcr v2.1.11, the UMI consensuses were aligned to TRA and TRB V and J templates and assembled into clonotypes. Expanded or contracted clonotypes were those called significant by both edgeR and NoisET, with noise models trained on biological replicates. For edgeR calls, a false discovery rate-adjusted p below 0.01 and a log2 fold-change threshold of 1 were applied. PCA with hierarchical clustering of max-normalized trajectories of the 1000 most abundant clonotypes was used as exploratory dynamics analysis. Each responding clone was given a CD4 or CD8 phenotype based on the CD4+ and CD8+ repertoires, which had been sequenced separately. Starting from the raw public reads, TCRdb applied fastp trimming at Q25, assembled clones with MiXCR and retained in-frame beta chains. Identical CDR3 proteins give one entry, which carries the most common genes and DNA. These V and J calls rely on TCRdb rather than the paper's analysis. The sample table contains about 180,000 distinct CDR3 sequences; only one count was recorded for approximately 16% of them. The top ten clonotypes cover approximately 2.1% of the sample.

The sample consisted of PBMCs or a T cell subset sorted from them (not recorded which). The rearrangement joined TRBV7-6 to TRBJ2-1; a tentative D match to TRBD2 spans 5 bases. This clonotype was obtained from an adult woman who had mild COVID-19 (a few samples of this study predate the infection). The sample titles of this study are shuffled in the database, so cell type and time point are left out; the donor was told from shared clones. The nucleotide sequence is TGTGCCAGCAGCTACTCATGGGAGGAGCAGTTCTTC. Translated, it gives CASSYSWEEQFF.